The 32 T cell receptor beta chains presented below share a single source sample, sequenced in a study of Graves' ophthalmopathy and Graves' hyperthyroidism. Amplification from RNA transcripts yielded the TCR beta CDR3 regions. The authors performed first-round RT-PCR with HTBI primers and then a second-round multiplex PCR. TCRdb ran MiXCR on the multiplex PCR reads and lists one entry per CDR3 protein. The profile shows under 350,000 distinct CDR3 sequences, 15% to 20% of them singletons. Sequenced: peripheral blood. The receptors were gathered from an adult man with Graves' ophthalmopathy.

This clonotype was seen many times. The V gene is TRBV7-6, the J gene TRBJ2-7; a weak D match, TRBD2 (6 bases). V was clipped by 3 bases and J by 6 bases, with 12 bases between them. The CDR3 has 13 residues. Germline values: CDR1 SGHVS, CDR2 FNYEAQ. The CDR3 loop is CASSLGGGGEQYF. DNA of the CDR3: TGTGCCAGCAGCTTGGGGGGTGGTGGCGAGCAGTACTTC. Variable domain in full (rest from reference TRBV7-6 and TRBJ2-7): GAGVSQSPRYKVTKRGQDVALRCDPISGHVSLYWYRQALGQGPEFLTYFNYEAQQDKSGLPNDRFSAERPEGSISTLTIQRTEQRDSAMYRCASSLGGGGEQYFGPGTRLTVT.

Many counts were recorded for this clonotype. The chain combines TRBV6-4 with TRBJ1-3; D remains ambiguous. The CDR3 has 17 amino acids. Germline values: CDR1 MRHNA, CDR2 SNTAGT. Trimming shortened V by 7 bases and J by 0 bases, and 19 bases separated the two germline ends. The CDR3 DNA sequence: TGTGCCAGCAACCCAGGCCTAGTCGCGTTCTCTGGAAACACCATATATTTT. This gives the protein CASNPGLVAFSGNTIYF.

The sample holds many counts of this clonotype. CDR3 sequence (DNA): TGTGCCAGCAGTTACTCGATTCAGGCGGCCTCCATCGGGCCCCCGAACACCGGGGAGCTGTTTTTT. Residues: CASSYSIQAASIGPPNTGELFF. The rearrangement links TRBV6-5 to TRBJ2-2; the D is unclear. The CDR3 sequence is 22 residues long. Germline V lookup: CDR1 MNHEY, CDR2 SVGAGI. Trimming stripped 0 bases from V and 0 bases from J, with 26 bases between.

The table lists this clonotype with many counts. The chain joins TRBV5-6 to TRBJ1-1; no firm D call. CDR3 length: 13 amino acids. The germline V gene has CDR1 SGHDT and CDR2 YYEEEE. Trimming left V 2 bases short and J 3 bases short, with 8 bases between. In DNA form, the CDR3 reads TGTGCCAGCAGCTTCGACACCGACACTGAAGCTTTCTTT. Protein product: CASSFDTDTEAFF.

This clonotype was seen at least ten times. The chain uses TRBV6-2 or TRBV6-3 and TRBJ1-5; 9 nucleotides match TRBD1. J was trimmed by 5 bases and V by 6 bases; bases with no gene match: 5. The germline gives CDR1 MNHEY, CDR2 SVGEGT. This CDR3 is 14 amino acids long. The CDR3 region is CASRRTGAHQPQHF. In DNA, the CDR3 is TGTGCCAGCAGACGGACAGGGGCGCATCAGCCCCAGCATTTT.

V is TRBV6-5 and J is TRBJ1-3; D is unresolved. Germline loops: CDR1 MNHEY, CDR2 SVGAGI. Trimming left V 2 bases short and J 3 bases short, with 11 bases between. The CDR3 totals 15 residues. For the CDR3, the DNA is TGTGCCAGCAGTTACGAGGGCTTGGGTGGAAACACCATATATTTT. Protein product: CASSYEGLGGNTIYF.

With respect to this clonotype: A much larger clone differs from this one at a single base, so this may be a read error. V is TRBV12-3 or TRBV12-4 and J is TRBJ1-1; a weak D match, TRBD1 (5 bases). Trimming stripped 9 bases from V and 6 bases from J, with 8 bases between. The CDR3 runs 10 residues. CDR3 in amino acids: CARMGPEAFF. The CDR3, as DNA: TGTGCCAGGATGGGGCCTGAAGCTTTCTTT.

This clonotype was detected ten times or more. The chain couples TRBV30 to TRBJ1-2; a possible D gene is TRBD1 (5 bases). Germline loops: CDR1 GTSNPN, CDR2 SVGIG (reference sequence). CDR3 length equals 16 residues. V was shortened by 1 base and J by 2 bases, with 17 bases between the two germline ends. CDR3 bases: TGTGCCTGGAGTGAGATGGCGGCAGGGTTGAACTATGGCTACACCTTC. Translating gives CAWSEMAAGLNYGYTF.

The chain's CDR3 is CSADPRTYEQYF. The CDR3 coding sequence is TGCAGTGCCGACCCCCGAACCTACGAGCAGTACTTC. This sequence joins TRBV20-1 and TRBJ2-7; D is undetermined. The V gene lost 6 bases and the J gene lost 2 bases, with 11 bases spanning the gap. Germline lookup yields CDR1 DFQATT and CDR2 SNEGSKA (reference sequence). The CDR3 is made up of 12 amino acids.

The gene calls are TRBV6-2 or TRBV6-3 and TRBJ2-7; 11 bases match TRBD2. The CDR3 sequence is 15 residues long. The junction had 6 bases not matched to a gene; V was cut back by 6 bases and J by 2 bases. CDR1 and CDR2 from the germline V gene are MNHEY and SVGEGT. The CDR3 spells CASRLGLADTYEQYF. CDR3 DNA: TGTGCCAGCAGACTGGGACTAGCGGATACCTACGAGCAGTACTTC.

This clonotype was found many times. This rearrangement joins TRBV7-9 to TRBJ2-5; 7 nucleotides agree with TRBD2. CDR1 and CDR2 from the germline V gene are SEHNR and FQNEAQ (reference sequence). Unmatched junction bases numbered 5, after V lost 2 bases and J lost 2 bases. The CDR3 consists of 15 residues. The CDR3 spells CASSLNAGDQETQYF. In DNA, the CDR3 is TGTGCCAGCAGCTTAAACGCGGGAGATCAAGAGACCCAGTACTTC.

This clonotype came up many times. V is TRBV9 and J is TRBJ2-5; D may be TRBD2 (6 bases). Germline values: CDR1 SGDLS, CDR2 YYNGEE. The V and J ends lost 4 bases and 1 base respectively, with 14 bases between them. The CDR3 contains 15 residues. CDR3 in DNA: TGTGCCAGCAGCCATCTCCCGGGAGTCCAAGAGACCCAGTACTTC. Amino acid sequence: CASSHLPGVQETQYF.

This clonotype showed up many times. This rearrangement joins TRBV12-3 or TRBV12-4 to TRBJ2-2; the D call may be TRBD1 or TRBD2 (5 bases each). V lost 1 base, J lost 2 bases, and 14 bases lay in between. The CDR3 has 17 residues. DNA for the CDR3: TGTGCCAGCAGTTTAGTGCCTCCGGGACGTAACACCGGGGAGCTGTTTTTT. Translating it yields CASSLVPPGRNTGELFF.

This clonotype has at least ten counts. The V and J genes are TRBV18 and TRBJ1-5, with a possible D match to TRBD1 (6 bases). The CDR3 consists of 14 residues. The germline CDR1 and CDR2 sequences are KGHSH and LQKENI. V lost 2 bases and J 6 bases, leaving 11 bases between the germline ends. As DNA, the CDR3 is TGTGCCAGCTCACCAAGACAGGATCTTCAGCCCCAGCATTTT. It specifies CASSPRQDLQPQHF.

This clonotype was recorded a few times. CDR3 bases: TGTGCCAGCAGCTTATCCTGGCTCCCTAATCAGCCCCAGCATTTT. Protein: CASSLSWLPNQPQHF. This chain uses TRBV7-2 with TRBJ1-5; D unclear. CDR3 length: 15 residues. Germline values: CDR1 SGHTA, CDR2 FQGNSA. Trimming took off 2 bases at V and 4 bases at J, with 12 bases between the two ends.

The table lists this clonotype with many counts. This chain uses TRBV10-3 with TRBJ1-1; D gene uncertain. Germline CDR1 is ENHRY and CDR2 is SYGVKD. CDR3 length equals 11 residues. The V end was cut by 7 bases, the J end by 1 base, with 4 bases between. CDR3 loop: CAIMGNTEAFF. CDR3 DNA: TGTGCCATCATGGGGAACACTGAAGCTTTCTTT.

Ten or more counts support this clonotype. The chain links TRBV19 to TRBJ2-6; 8 nucleotides line up with TRBD1. V dropped 6 bases and J dropped 0; count of bases not matched to a gene: 10. The CDR3 has 18 amino acids. Per germline, CDR1 LNHDA and CDR2 SQIVND (reference sequence). The CDR3 is CASRRTGILSSGANVLTF. DNA for the CDR3: TGTGCCAGTAGACGGACAGGGATACTGAGCTCTGGGGCCAACGTCCTGACTTTC.

The chain has TRBV24-1 and TRBJ1-2, with 7 bases fitting TRBD1. Germline lookup yields CDR1 KGHDR and CDR2 SFDVKD. V lost 4 bases to trimming and J lost 8 bases; unmatched junction nucleotides: 6. The CDR3 consists of 13 residues. The CDR3 sequence is CATSETGERGYTF. In DNA form, the CDR3 reads TGTGCCACCAGTGAAACAGGGGAAAGGGGCTACACCTTC.

There are many counts of this clonotype. The rearrangement uses TRBV6-1 and TRBJ2-2, with a tentative D call TRBD2 (6 bases). CDR1 and CDR2 from the germline V gene are MNHNS and SASEGT. V lost 0 bases and J 5 bases, leaving 16 bases between the germline ends. There are 17 residues in the CDR3. CDR3 loop: CASSEAVSGHPTGELFF. The DNA for the CDR3 is TGTGCCAGCAGTGAAGCGGTTAGCGGACATCCGACCGGGGAGCTGTTTTTT.

The chain joins TRBV10-3 to TRBJ2-4; D gene unclear. There are 14 residues in the CDR3. CDR1 is ENHRY, CDR2 SYGVKD, per germline. The V gene lost 7 bases and the J gene lost 1 base, with 11 bases spanning the gap. This CDR3 reads CAIIRVGAKNIQYF. The DNA of the CDR3 is TGTGCCATCATTCGGGTCGGGGCCAAAAACATTCAGTACTTC.

Comment on this clonotype: The final CDR3 position lacks the conserved phenylalanine or tryptophan, pointing to a likely read error. The CDR3 protein is CASSPGQGFHEQYL. The CDR3 coding sequence is TGCGCCAGCAGCCCGGGACAGGGGTTCCACGAGCAGTACCTC. The chain recombines TRBV5-1 with TRBJ2-7; TRBD1 matches 10 bases. Per germline, CDR1 SGHRS and CDR2 YFSETQ. The V segment lost 4 bases and the J segment 5 bases; nucleotides outside the gene matches: 6. The CDR3 runs to 14 residues.

This clonotype was seen repeatedly, ten times or more. V and J are TRBV4-2 and TRBJ1-6; D unclear. The CDR3 spans 16 residues. The ends were cut back, 0 bases at V and 10 bases at J, with 16 bases in the middle. The germline CDR1 and CDR2 sequences are LGHNA and YNFKEQ. DNA of the CDR3: TGTGCCAGCAGCCAAGAGGGCCTCGGGCGGTACTCACCCCTCCACTTT. It translates to CASSQEGLGRYSPLHF.

Ten or more counts support this clonotype. The chain links TRBV11-2 to TRBJ2-5; D gene unclear. Germline V gene data show CDR1 as SGHAT and CDR2 as FQNNGV. Trimming took 2 bases from V and 5 from J, leaving 15 bases between them. The CDR3 loop spans 15 amino acids. CDR3: CASSLTSGDAETQYF. CDR3 DNA sequence: TGTGCCAGCAGCTTAACGTCTGGGGATGCCGAGACCCAGTACTTC.

This clonotype has a count of ten or more. V usage is TRBV7-2 and J usage is TRBJ1-2; maybe TRBD1 (5 bases). The ends were cut back, 3 bases at V and 3 bases at J, with 11 bases in the middle. CDR1 is SGHTA, CDR2 FQGNSA, per germline. This CDR3 contains 14 residues. CDR3 sequence reads: CASSLRDRDYGYTF. In nucleotides, the CDR3 is TGTGCCAGCAGCTTGCGGGACCGGGACTATGGCTACACCTTC.

This clonotype was seen many times. This rearrangement joins TRBV20-1 to TRBJ2-1, with 7 positions matching TRBD1. CDR3 size: 14 residues. Germline values: CDR1 DFQATT, CDR2 SNEGSKA (reference sequence). The trim removed 3 bases at V and 0 bases at J, leaving 2 bases unmatched. CDR3 nucleotide sequence: TGCAGTGCTAGGGGACAGAGCTCCTACAATGAGCAGTTCTTC. This codes for CSARGQSSYNEQFF.

The V call is TRBV4-2, the J call TRBJ2-7; tentative D call: TRBD1 (6 bases). The V end lost 1 base, the J end lost 9 bases, and 16 bases lay between the germline ends. Germline V CDR1 and CDR2: LGHNA, YNFKEQ. The CDR3 has 14 amino acids. The CDR3 DNA reads TGTGCCAGCAGCCAAGGGGGGCCGGATTTGGGGCAGTACTTC. This gives the protein CASSQGGPDLGQYF.

This clonotype has ten or more counts. This rearrangement joins TRBV6-4 to TRBJ1-5, with 8 bases aligning to TRBD1. V shed 4 bases and J 0 bases; nucleotides not matched to a gene: 14. Per the germline V gene, CDR1 is MRHNA and CDR2 is SNTAGT. The length of the CDR3 is 19 residues. The CDR3 is CASSARGPGVWYSNQPQHF. The CDR3 DNA reads as TGTGCCAGCAGTGCCAGGGGGCCCGGTGTGTGGTATAGCAATCAGCCCCAGCATTTT.

This clonotype was seen ten or more times. The rearrangement uses TRBV6-1 and TRBJ2-7; D is possibly TRBD2 (7 bases). Germline V gene data show CDR1 as MNHNS and CDR2 as SASEGT. Trimming cost V 6 bases and J 6 bases, with 18 bases left between them. The CDR3 is 14 residues long. CDR3 region: CASSARTGGVEQYF. CDR3 bases: TGTGCCAGCAGCGCGCGGACGGGGGGCGTCGAGCAGTACTTC.

This clonotype was detected many times. This chain uses TRBV7-2 with TRBJ2-5; tentatively, D is TRBD2 (6 bases). The CDR3 is 15 residues long. Trimming removed 1 base at V and 4 bases at J, with 13 bases between. Germline V lookup: CDR1 SGHTA, CDR2 FQGNSA. CDR3 region: CASSLGTGGGETQYF. The CDR3 nucleotides read TGTGCCAGCAGCTTAGGTACCGGGGGAGGAGAGACCCAGTACTTC.

In its sample, this clonotype was seen many times. The chain employs TRBV28 and TRBJ2-7; 10 bases fit TRBD2. The CDR3 is made up of 14 amino acids. The ends lost 4 bases at V and 5 bases at J; junction bases unmatched: 5. CDR1 is MDHEN and CDR2 is SYDVKM in the germline V gene. The CDR3 nucleotides read TGTGCCAGCAGTTCCCCGGGACTAGCGAACGAGCAGTACTTC. It translates to CASSSPGLANEQYF.

This clonotype was found many times. V and J are TRBV6-4 and TRBJ1-5; a possible D gene is TRBD1 (5 bases). This CDR3 comprises 11 residues. V was clipped by 6 bases and J by 5 bases, with 5 bases between them. Looked up from germline, CDR1 is MRHNA and CDR2 is SNTAGT. The CDR3 DNA reads as TGTGCCAGCAGCAGGGATCAGCCCCAGCATTTT. This encodes CASSRDQPQHF.

This clonotype was found many times. The chain couples TRBV10-3 to TRBJ2-5; D is ambiguous. This CDR3 is built from 13 residues. The V and J ends lost 7 bases and 5 bases respectively, with 14 bases between them. CDR1 is ENHRY and CDR2 is SYGVKD in the germline V gene. CDR3 sequence: CAIKSPVLETQYF. Here the CDR3 DNA reads TGTGCCATCAAGTCTCCGGTACTGGAGACCCAGTACTTC.